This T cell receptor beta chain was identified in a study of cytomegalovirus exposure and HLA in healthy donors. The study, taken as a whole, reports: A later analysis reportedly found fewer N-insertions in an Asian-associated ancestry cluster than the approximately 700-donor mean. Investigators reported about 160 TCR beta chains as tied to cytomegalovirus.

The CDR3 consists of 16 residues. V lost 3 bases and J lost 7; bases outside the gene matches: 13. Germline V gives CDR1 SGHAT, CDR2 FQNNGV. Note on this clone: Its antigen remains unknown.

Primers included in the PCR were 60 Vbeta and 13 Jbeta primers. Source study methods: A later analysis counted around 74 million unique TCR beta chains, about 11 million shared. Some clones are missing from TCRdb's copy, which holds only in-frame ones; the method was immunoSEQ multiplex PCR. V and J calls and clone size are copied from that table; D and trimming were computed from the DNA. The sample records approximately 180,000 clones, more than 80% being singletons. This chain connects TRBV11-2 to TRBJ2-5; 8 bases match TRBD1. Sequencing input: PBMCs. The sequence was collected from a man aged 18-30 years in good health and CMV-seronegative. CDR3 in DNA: TGTGCCAGCAGCTTCCTCCTGACAGGGGCCGTCGGGACCCAGTACTTC. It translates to CASSFLLTGAVGTQYF.